This T cell receptor beta chain was observed in a study of T-cell memory formation after mild COVID-19. About the research overall: Largely, the TCR clusters proved donor specific.

TCRdb re-derived calls from the 5' RACE reads in MiXCR, one entry per CDR3 protein. Of about 50,000 distinct CDR3 sequences listed, less than 15% are singletons. With V trimmed by 3 bases and J by 5 bases, 15 bases remained unmatched. Germline V CDR1 and CDR2: SGDLS, YYNGEE. CDR3 size: 17 residues. The rearrangement joins TRBV9 to TRBJ2-5; TRBD1 matches at 8 bases. The clonotype originates from a man younger than 35 who had mild COVID-19 (a few samples of this study predate the infection). Cell type and time point are not known. Sequenced sample: PBMCs or a T cell subset sorted from them (not recorded which). The CDR3: CASSERLGRGPIETQYF. In nucleotides, the CDR3 is TGTGCCAGCAGCGAGCGCCTGGGCAGGGGGCCTATCGAGACCCAGTACTTC.